These 22 T cell receptor beta chains originate from one sample sequenced in a study of blood T cell repertoires in COVID-19. Assay: immunoSEQ multiplex PCR; the TCRdb copy retains only in-frame clones and omits some. The profile shows approximately 180,000 clones, 70% to 90% of them singletons. The sequenced sample consisted of peripheral blood. The source of these receptors is a man in his sixties with active or convalescent COVID-19.

The gene calls are TRBV15 and TRBJ1-6; D not resolved. Germline-derived CDR1 and CDR2 are LNHNV and YYDKDF (reference sequence). Trimming left V 1 base short and J 0 bases short, with 7 bases between. There are 16 residues in the CDR3. The CDR3: CATSRGVSSYNSPLHF. The CDR3 DNA reads as TGTGCCACCAGCAGAGGTGTTAGCTCCTATAATTCACCCCTCCACTTT.

V and J are TRBV6-5 and TRBJ1-1; tentatively, D is TRBD1 (5 bases). The CDR3 has 15 residues. Germline V lookup: CDR1 MNHEY, CDR2 SVGAGI. V lost 8 bases to trimming and J lost 3 bases, with 19 bases between them. In DNA, the CDR3 is TGTGCCAGCGAGTTGCAGGCTGCGGGGGACACTGAAGCTTTCTTT. The encoded protein is CASELQAAGDTEAFF.

This clone was counted only a few times. The gene calls are TRBV2 and TRBJ1-6, with TRBD1 matching 7 bases. The CDR3 covers 18 residues. Trimming at V came to 6 bases and at J to 9 bases, leaving 20 bases not matched to a gene. The germline V gene encodes CDR1 SNHLY and CDR2 FYNNEI. CDR3 amino acids: CASRNTGAPRTVASPLHF. DNA for the CDR3: TGTGCCAGCAGGAACACAGGGGCGCCGCGGACCGTTGCTTCACCCCTCCACTTT.

The rearrangement links TRBV29-1 to TRBJ2-7; D ambiguous. V was shortened by 7 bases and J by 3 bases, with 10 bases between the two germline ends. The germline V gene encodes CDR1 SQVTM and CDR2 ANQGSEA. The CDR3 contains 11 residues. The CDR3 sequence is CSAGPDYEQYF. CDR3 DNA sequence: TGCAGCGCCGGTCCCGACTACGAGCAGTACTTC.

CDR3 in DNA: TGTGCCAGCAGAAGCGGACTAGAGCAGGGTACGCAGTATTTT. This translates into CASRSGLEQGTQYF. This chain connects TRBV5-5 to TRBJ2-3; 7 bases agree with TRBD2. With V trimmed by 5 bases and J by 8 bases, 11 bases remained unmatched. Looked up from germline, CDR1 is SGHKS and CDR2 is YYEKEE (reference sequence). This CDR3 region has 14 residues.

V usage is TRBV6-5 and J usage is TRBJ1-1, with no clear D. The CDR3 sequence is 15 residues long. The ends were cut back, 5 bases at V and 5 bases at J, with 18 bases in the middle. CDR1 and CDR2 (germline): MNHEY, SVGAGI. CDR3 loop: CASSPVRGVGTEAFF. CDR3 in DNA: TGTGCCAGCAGTCCAGTTCGCGGGGTTGGAACTGAAGCTTTCTTT.

The chain combines TRBV7-2 with TRBJ2-3; 10 nucleotides match TRBD2. CDR3 length: 15 residues. Trimming cost V 4 bases and J 5 bases; bases outside gene matches: 6. The germline gives CDR1 SGHTA, CDR2 FQGNSA. The CDR3, as DNA: TGTGCCAGCAGCTCCGTAGCGGGGGGATTAGATACGCAGTATTTT. Translated, it gives CASSSVAGGLDTQYF.

This rearrangement joins TRBV6-5 to TRBJ1-2, with 8 bases identical to TRBD1. The V and J ends lost 7 bases and 2 bases, in that order; junction bases with no gene match: 9. Germline lookup yields CDR1 MNHEY and CDR2 SVGAGI. The CDR3 consists of 15 residues. DNA of the CDR3: TGTGCCAGCACCCTTACCTACAGGGGGAACTATGGCTACACCTTC. It codes for CASTLTYRGNYGYTF.

J is TRBJ1-6 and V is TRBV3-1 (or the pseudogene TRBV3-2); D is undetermined. The CDR3 has 14 amino acids. The V gene lost 1 base and the J gene lost 4 bases, with 5 bases spanning the gap. The V gene's germline CDR1 is LGHDT and CDR2 YNNKEL (reference sequence). CDR3 coding DNA: TGTGCCAGCAGCCAAGGAGTGTATAATTCACCCCTCCACTTT. Its protein product is CASSQGVYNSPLHF.

The chain couples TRBV5-1 to TRBJ1-1; TRBD1 matches 9 bases. There are 17 residues in the CDR3. The V gene end was trimmed by 4 bases and the J gene end by 5 bases; junction bases not matched to a gene: 15. Germline V lookup: CDR1 SGHRS, CDR2 YFSETQ. For the CDR3, the DNA is TGCGCCAGCAGCCCTGGAAAAATGAGGACAGGGGAAACTGAAGCTTTCTTT. Protein: CASSPGKMRTGETEAFF.

This rearrangement joins TRBV24-1 to TRBJ1-5; D not certain. Trimming took off 2 bases at V and 9 bases at J, with 13 bases between the two ends. Germline V gene sequence: CDR1 KGHDR, CDR2 SFDVKD. The CDR3 length is 14 residues. DNA of the CDR3: TGTGCCACCAGTGATTCTACGAACGTGCGGCCCCAGCATTTT. Residues: CATSDSTNVRPQHF.

The V and J genes are TRBV27 and TRBJ1-6; D ambiguous. Germline V gene sequence: CDR1 MNHEY, CDR2 SMNVEV (reference sequence). V was pared by 6 bases and J by 6 bases, with 6 bases between. CDR3 length equals 12 residues. DNA of the CDR3: TGTGCCAGCAGGAGCGGTAATTCACCCCTCCACTTT. This codes for CASRSGNSPLHF.

This chain links TRBV5-1 with TRBJ1-5; unclear D gene. V lost 4 bases, J lost 5 bases, and 10 bases lay in between. The CDR3 totals 13 residues. The V gene's germline CDR1 is SGHRS and CDR2 YFSETQ. The CDR3 reads CASSVRVDQPQHF. CDR3 in DNA: TGCGCCAGCAGCGTACGGGTTGATCAGCCCCAGCATTTT. The full variable domain, with the rest looked up from reference TRBV5-1 and TRBJ1-5, is KAGVTQTPRYLIKTRGQQVTLSCSPISGHRSVSWYQQTPGQGLQFLFEYFSETQRNKGNFPGRFSGRQFSNSRSEMNVSTLELGDSALYLCASSVRVDQPQHFGDGTRLSIL.

This clone was seen a single time. This chain uses TRBV5-1 with TRBJ2-5; TRBD2 aligns across 7 bases. After removal of 2 bases from V and 5 bases from J, the junction contained 6 bases not matched to a gene. This CDR3 contains 14 residues. CDR1 and CDR2 (germline): SGHRS, YFSETQ. The CDR3, as DNA: TGCGCCAGCAGCTTCACTAGCGACGGGGAGACCCAGTACTTC. Amino acid sequence: CASSFTSDGETQYF.

Remarks on this clone: The sample carries other DNA sequences with the same CDR3. This chain joins TRBV18 and TRBJ1-6, with D maybe TRBD1 (5 bases). The germline V gene encodes CDR1 KGHSH and CDR2 LQKENI. The CDR3 runs to 13 residues. With 6 bases removed from V and 7 bases from J, the gap between germline ends came to 10 bases. The CDR3 DNA sequence: TGTGCCAGCTCGCCCCAGGGAAATTCACCCCTCCACTTT. Translating gives CASSPQGNSPLHF. The full variable domain, in which reference TRBV18 and TRBJ1-6 provide the parts outside the CDR3, is NAGVMQNPRHLVRRRGQEARLRCSPMKGHSHVYWYRQLPEEGLKFMVYLQKENIIDESGMPKERFSAEFPKEGPSILRIQQVVRGDSAAYFCASSPQGNSPLHFGNGTRLTVT.

This chain uses TRBV7-4 with TRBJ2-7, with TRBD1 matching 9 bases. The CDR3 is 14 residues long. The germline gives CDR1 SGHVT, CDR2 SQSDAQ. V shed 6 bases and J 2 bases; nucleotides not matched to a gene: 5. The CDR3 protein is CASRRTGATYEQYF. The CDR3 coding sequence is TGTGCCAGCAGGCGGACAGGGGCTACCTACGAGCAGTACTTC.

CDR3 loop: CASGPSSGNTIYF. In DNA, the CDR3 is TGCGCCAGCGGGCCGAGCTCTGGAAACACCATATATTTT. V is TRBV10-2 and J is TRBJ1-3; D is unclear. Germline CDR1 WSHSY, CDR2 SAAADI. V was pared by 8 bases and J by 0 bases, with 8 bases between. The CDR3 is 13 residues long.

The V and J genes are TRBV12-5 and TRBJ1-6, with D unresolved. Trimming removed 6 bases from V and 9 bases from J, with 15 bases in between. The CDR3 runs to 14 residues. The germline CDR1 and CDR2 sequences are LGHNT and FRNRAP. CDR3: CASGPDSYTSPLHF. CDR3 nucleotides: TGTGCTAGTGGACCGGACTCCTACACTTCACCCCTCCACTTT.

This chain links TRBV5-4 with TRBJ2-1; 12 positions match TRBD1. The ends lost 3 bases at V and 6 bases at J; junction bases unmatched: 4. Germline-derived CDR1 and CDR2 are SGHNT and YYREEE (reference sequence). This CDR3 is 15 amino acids long. The CDR3 sequence: CASSSGTGGSNEQFF. As DNA, the CDR3 is TGTGCCAGCAGCTCCGGGACAGGGGGCTCCAATGAGCAGTTCTTC.

The rearrangement links TRBV5-1 to TRBJ2-6; D is perhaps TRBD1 (6 bases). V lost 8 bases to trimming and J lost 2 bases, with 14 bases between them. Germline CDR1 reads SGHRS; CDR2 reads YFSETQ. The CDR3 sequence is 15 residues long. CDR3 sequence (DNA): TGCGCCAGTCATACAGGGTCTGCTGGGGCCAACGTCCTGACTTTC. Its translation: CASHTGSAGANVLTF.

The genes are TRBV27 and TRBJ2-1, with 8 nucleotides matching TRBD2. The CDR3 runs to 16 residues. V trimming: 2 bases; J trimming: 7 bases; junction bases outside the gene matches: 10. The germline V gene has CDR1 MNHEY and CDR2 SMNVEV (reference sequence). Here the CDR3 reads CASSLVSGGGGNEQFF. In DNA form, the CDR3 reads TGTGCCAGCAGTTTAGTTTCTGGGGGCGGGGGGAATGAGCAGTTCTTC.

This sequence joins TRBV2 and TRBJ1-2, with D possibly being TRBD1 (6 bases). V lost 10 bases and J lost 8, with 20 bases in between. This CDR3 is built from 13 residues. The germline CDR1 and CDR2 sequences are SNHLY and FYNNEI. Here the CDR3 reads CATLSDRPGGYTF. The CDR3 DNA sequence: TGTGCCACTTTATCCGACAGGCCAGGCGGCTACACCTTC.